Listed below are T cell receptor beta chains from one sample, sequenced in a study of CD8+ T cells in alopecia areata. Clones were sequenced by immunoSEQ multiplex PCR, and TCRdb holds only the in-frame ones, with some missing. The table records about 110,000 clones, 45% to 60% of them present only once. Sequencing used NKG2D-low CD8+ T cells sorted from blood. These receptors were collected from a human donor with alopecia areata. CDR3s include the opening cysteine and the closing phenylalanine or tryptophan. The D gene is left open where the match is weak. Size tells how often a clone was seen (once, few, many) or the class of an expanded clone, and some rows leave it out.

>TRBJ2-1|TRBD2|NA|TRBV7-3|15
TGTGCCAGCAGCTTACCCGGGGCGGGGGTCAATGAGCAGTTCTTC
CASSLPGAGVNEQFF
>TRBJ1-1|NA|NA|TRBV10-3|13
TGTGCCATCTCCGGCCCCTTGAACACTGAAGCTTTCTTT
CAISGPLNTEAFF
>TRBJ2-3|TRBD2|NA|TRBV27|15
TGTGCCAGCAGGGTACTAGCGGGGACCACAGATACGCAGTATTTT
CASRVLAGTTDTQYF
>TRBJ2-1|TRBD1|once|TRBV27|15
TGTGCCAGCAGCATCCGGGACAGGGTCAACAATGAGCAGTTCTTC
CASSIRDRVNNEQFF
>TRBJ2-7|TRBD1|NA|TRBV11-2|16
TGTGCCAGCAGCTTAGATTCCGGGACAGGCAACTACGAGCAGTACTTC
CASSLDSGTGNYEQYF
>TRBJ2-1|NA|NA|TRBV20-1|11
TGCAGTGCTAGGAGCCGCAATGAGCAGTTCTTC
CSARSRNEQFF
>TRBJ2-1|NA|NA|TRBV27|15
TGTGCCAGCAGTTTGTCCAGGCAGTCCTACAATGAGCAGTTCTTC
CASSLSRQSYNEQFF
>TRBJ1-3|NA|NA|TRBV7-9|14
TGTGCCAGCAGCTTTCAGGTAGCTGGAAACACCATATATTTT
CASSFQVAGNTIYF
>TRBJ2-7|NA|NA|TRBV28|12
TGTGCCAGCAGTTCCGTTCCCTACGAGCAGTACTTC
CASSSVPYEQYF
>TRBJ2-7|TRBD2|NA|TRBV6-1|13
TGTGCCAGCAGGGGAGCGGGAGGCGGCGAGCAGTACTTC
CASRGAGGGEQYF
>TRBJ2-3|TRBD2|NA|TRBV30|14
TGTGCCTGGGATCTAGCGGGAGGGCCGGATACGCAGTATTTT
CAWDLAGGPDTQYF
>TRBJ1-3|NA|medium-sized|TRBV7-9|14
TGTGCCAGCAGCCCAGACAGCGGTGGAAACACCATATATTTT
CASSPDSGGNTIYF
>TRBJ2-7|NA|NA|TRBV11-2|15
TGTGCCAGCAGCCTCGCCGGGACACCGTCCTACGAGCAGTACTTC
CASSLAGTPSYEQYF
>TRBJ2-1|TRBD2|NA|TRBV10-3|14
TGTGCCACAGAGGGACTAGCGAACCGCAATGAGCAGTTCTTC
CATEGLANRNEQFF
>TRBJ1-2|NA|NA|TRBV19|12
TGTGCCAGTAGTATCACAGGGTATGGCTACACCTTC
CASSITGYGYTF
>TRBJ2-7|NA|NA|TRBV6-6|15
TGTGCCAGCAGTTACAGGGTGGGCAGCTCCTACGAGCAGTACTTC
CASSYRVGSSYEQYF
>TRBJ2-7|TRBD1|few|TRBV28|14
TGTGCCAGCAGTTTTAGGACAGGGGCTAAAGAGCAGTACTTC
CASSFRTGAKEQYF
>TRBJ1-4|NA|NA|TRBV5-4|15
TGTGCCAGCAGCCTCCGCGGGACTCTGGAAGAAAAACTGTTTTTT
CASSLRGTLEEKLFF
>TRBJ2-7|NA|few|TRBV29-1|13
TGCAGCGTTGAAGATGGCAGGGAGTACGAGCAGTACTTC
CSVEDGREYEQYF
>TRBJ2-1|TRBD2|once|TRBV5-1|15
TGCGCCAGCAGCCGCGGGACTAGCGGGAGGGATGAGCAGTTCTTC
CASSRGTSGRDEQFF
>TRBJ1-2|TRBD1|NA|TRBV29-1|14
TGCAGCGCCAAAGTGGGACAGGGGGCGGCTGGCTACACCTTC
CSAKVGQGAAGYTF
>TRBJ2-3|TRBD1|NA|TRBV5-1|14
TGCGCCAGCAGCTTGTGGACAGGGGCCGATACGCAGTATTTT
CASSLWTGADTQYF
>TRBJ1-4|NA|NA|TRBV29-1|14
TGCAGCGTGGGGGGGGACGGGTACAATGAAAAACTGTTTTTT
CSVGGDGYNEKLFF
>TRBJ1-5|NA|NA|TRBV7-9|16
TGTGCCAGCAGCTTAGCGAGCGGGAGGGCAAATCAGCCCCAGCATTTT
CASSLASGRANQPQHF
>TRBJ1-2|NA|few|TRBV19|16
TGTGCCAGTAGTCATTTCCGGACGCTGGATAACTATGGCTACACCTTC
CASSHFRTLDNYGYTF
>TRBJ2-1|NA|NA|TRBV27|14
TGTGCCAGCAGGGGCAAAGGCCACTACAATGAGCAGTTCTTC
CASRGKGHYNEQFF
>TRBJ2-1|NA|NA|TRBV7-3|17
TGTGCCAGCAGCTTATACCCCCCGGCGGATTCATACAATGAGCAGTTCTTC
CASSLYPPADSYNEQFF